This TCR beta chain was captured in a study of T cell responses to AZD1222 COVID-19 vaccine. Study findings and constraints: Spike-specific TCR breadth and depth were elevated following two AZD1222 doses. The sample set comprised mostly white British donors with more females, and clonal diversity was possibly underestimated. Among spike-specific TCRs, nearly half reportedly target unmutated variant regions. Baseline seropositivity occurred in only 5 to 7 AZD1222 recipients.

Profiled with immunoSEQ multiplex PCR; TCRdb holds only in-frame clones, not every one. Seen here are around 160,000 clones, 92% observed once, and the top ten hold approximately 1.3%. V shed 3 bases and J shed 5 bases, with 14 bases lying between them. Germline CDR1 SQVTM, CDR2 ANQGSEA. CDR3 length: 13 residues. With regard to this clone: Its antigen remains unidentified.

The sequences come from peripheral blood, collected 28 days after the second AZD1222 dose. This chain uses TRBV29-1 with TRBJ2-7; D is undetermined. The sequence was obtained from an adult who received the AZD1222 COVID-19 vaccine. CDR3 sequence: CSVEGSLFNEQYF. In DNA, the CDR3 is TGCAGCGTTGAGGGATCTTTGTTCAACGAGCAGTACTTC.